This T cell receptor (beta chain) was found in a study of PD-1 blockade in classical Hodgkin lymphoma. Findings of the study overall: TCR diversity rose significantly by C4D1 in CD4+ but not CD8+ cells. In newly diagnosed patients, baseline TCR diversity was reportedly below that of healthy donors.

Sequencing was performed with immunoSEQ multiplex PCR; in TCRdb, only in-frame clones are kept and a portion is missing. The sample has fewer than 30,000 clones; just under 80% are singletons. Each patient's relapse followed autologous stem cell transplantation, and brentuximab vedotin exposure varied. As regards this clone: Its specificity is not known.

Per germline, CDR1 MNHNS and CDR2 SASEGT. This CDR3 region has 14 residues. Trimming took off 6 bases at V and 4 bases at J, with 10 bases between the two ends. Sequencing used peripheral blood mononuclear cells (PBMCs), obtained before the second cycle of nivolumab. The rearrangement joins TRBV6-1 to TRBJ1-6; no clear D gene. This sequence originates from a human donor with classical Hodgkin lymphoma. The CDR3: CASRFQEYNSPLHF. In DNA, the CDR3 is TGTGCCAGCAGATTCCAGGAGTATAATTCACCCCTCCACTTT.